This is a list of T cell receptor beta chains from one sample in a study of spatial heterogeneity in lung cancer. MiXCR, run by TCRdb on the 5' RACE reads, gives a single entry per CDR3 protein. The sample has about 95,000 distinct CDR3 sequences, approximately 8.5% seen once; the top ten hold 6.9%. The specimen comprised PBMCs, sampled at surgery. All receptors come from a male donor with early-stage non-small cell lung cancer. The CDR3 runs from the conserved cysteine through the conserved F or W. A D gene is named only where the DNA matches it firmly. Clone size appears in some rows only: once, few, many, or a class for an expanded clone.

CDR3 DNA: TGTGCCAGCCGCCGGGACATTGGAAACACCATATATTTT
CDR3 protein: CASRRDIGNTIYF
V gene: TRBV6-5
D gene: -
clone size: few
J gene: TRBJ1-3

CDR3 DNA: TGTGCCAGCACCTTACTCCAAGTAAGGGTTCACAATGAGCAGTTCTTC
CDR3 protein: CASTLLQVRVHNEQFF
V gene: TRBV7-9
D gene: -
clone size: many
J gene: TRBJ2-1

CDR3 DNA: TGCGCCAGCAGCTTGGAGGGCATTAACAATGAGCAGTTCTTC
CDR3 protein: CASSLEGINNEQFF
V gene: TRBV5-1
D gene: -
clone size: many
J gene: TRBJ2-1

CDR3 DNA: TGCAGTGCTAGAGTGTCGGGGACGTACTACGAGCAGTACTTC
CDR3 protein: CSARVSGTYYEQYF
V gene: TRBV20-1
D gene: -
clone size: -
J gene: TRBJ2-7

CDR3 DNA: TGTGCCAGCAGGGAGACCGGAGGGGGGGGCCGTACAGATACGCAGTATTTT
CDR3 protein: CASRETGGGGRTDTQYF
V gene: TRBV2
D gene: -
clone size: -
J gene: TRBJ2-3

CDR3 DNA: TGTGCCAGCAGTGAGACAGGGCCCTTGAACACTGAAGCTTTCTTT
CDR3 protein: CASSETGPLNTEAFF
V gene: TRBV25-1
D gene: TRBD1
clone size: -
J gene: TRBJ1-1

CDR3 DNA: TGTGCCAGCACCAGAAGACAGGGCTTCAATCAGCCCCAGCATTTT
CDR3 protein: CASTRRQGFNQPQHF
V gene: TRBV6-2/TRBV6-3
D gene: TRBD1
clone size: -
J gene: TRBJ1-5

CDR3 DNA: TGCGCCAGCAGCCCAGGGCCGCAAGTTATGAACACTGAAGCTTTCTTT
CDR3 protein: CASSPGPQVMNTEAFF
V gene: TRBV5-1
D gene: -
clone size: -
J gene: TRBJ1-1

CDR3 DNA: TGTGCCAGCAAGGCTAGCGGGGATACGCAGTATTTT
CDR3 protein: CASKASGDTQYF
V gene: TRBV28
D gene: TRBD2
clone size: few
J gene: TRBJ2-3

CDR3 DNA: TGTGCCAGCAGTTTAAGAAGCTGGGGGGAAGCCGGGGAGCTGTTTTTT
CDR3 protein: CASSLRSWGEAGELFF
V gene: TRBV28
D gene: -
clone size: many
J gene: TRBJ2-2

CDR3 DNA: TGTGCCAGCAGTTGGGAGGGATCTAGCACAGATACGCAGTATTTT
CDR3 protein: CASSWEGSSTDTQYF
V gene: TRBV2
D gene: TRBD2
clone size: many
J gene: TRBJ2-3

CDR3 DNA: TGCAGCGTTGTAGGTTTCCAAGAGACCCAGTACTTC
CDR3 protein: CSVVGFQETQYF
V gene: TRBV29-1
D gene: -
clone size: few
J gene: TRBJ2-5

CDR3 DNA: TGTGCCAGCTCACTCCGGGACAGAGCCACAGATACGCAGTATTTT
CDR3 protein: CASSLRDRATDTQYF
V gene: TRBV18
D gene: TRBD1
clone size: -
J gene: TRBJ2-3

CDR3 DNA: TGTGCCAGCAGCCCGGACGGCTCTGGGGCCAACGTCCTGACTTTC
CDR3 protein: CASSPDGSGANVLTF
V gene: TRBV7-7
D gene: -
clone size: -
J gene: TRBJ2-6

CDR3 DNA: TGTGCCAGCAGCCAAGGTCCGACAGGGAATCAGCCCCAGCATTTT
CDR3 protein: CASSQGPTGNQPQHF
V gene: TRBV3-1
D gene: TRBD1
clone size: many
J gene: TRBJ1-5

CDR3 DNA: TGTGCCAGTAGTGGTCGGGCAGTCCCCACCGGGGAGCTGTTTTTT
CDR3 protein: CASSGRAVPTGELFF
V gene: TRBV19
D gene: -
clone size: -
J gene: TRBJ2-2

CDR3 DNA: TGCAGCGGGACAGGGGGCTCCTACAATGAGCAGTTCTTC
CDR3 protein: CSGTGGSYNEQFF
V gene: TRBV29-1
D gene: TRBD1
clone size: -
J gene: TRBJ2-1

CDR3 DNA: TGTGCCACCCGAGAGGAGGTATCCAATCAGCCCCAGCATTTT
CDR3 protein: CATREEVSNQPQHF
V gene: TRBV7-6
D gene: -
clone size: many
J gene: TRBJ1-5

CDR3 DNA: TGTGCCAGCAGCGACGACAGGGGAGCCATATATTTT
CDR3 protein: CASSDDRGAIYF
V gene: TRBV9
D gene: TRBD1
clone size: many
J gene: TRBJ1-3

CDR3 DNA: TGTGCCAGCAGAAGGTCCCAAGAGACCCAGTACTTC
CDR3 protein: CASRRSQETQYF
V gene: TRBV12-3/TRBV12-4
D gene: -
clone size: -
J gene: TRBJ2-5

CDR3 DNA: TGCAGCGTTCGCAGGGGTGTTGGCTACACCTTC
CDR3 protein: CSVRRGVGYTF
V gene: TRBV29-1
D gene: -
clone size: many
J gene: TRBJ1-2

CDR3 DNA: TGTGCCAGCAGCTTCACTAGCGGGGCACCCACAGATACGCAGTATTTT
CDR3 protein: CASSFTSGAPTDTQYF
V gene: TRBV5-4
D gene: TRBD2
clone size: many
J gene: TRBJ2-3

CDR3 DNA: TGTGCCAGCAGCCAGCGGGGACTCTCCAGAAATGAGCAGTTCTTC
CDR3 protein: CASSQRGLSRNEQFF
V gene: TRBV7-9
D gene: TRBD2
clone size: -
J gene: TRBJ2-1

CDR3 DNA: TGTGCCAGCAGCCAAGTAATCGGGGCCGGGAATGAAAAACTGTTTTTT
CDR3 protein: CASSQVIGAGNEKLFF
V gene: TRBV3-1
D gene: -
clone size: -
J gene: TRBJ1-4

CDR3 DNA: TGTGCCAGCAGCTTGGCGTTTTCAGATACGCAGTATTTT
CDR3 protein: CASSLAFSDTQYF
V gene: TRBV7-2
D gene: -
clone size: many
J gene: TRBJ2-3